These 31 T cell receptor beta chains came from one sample sequenced in a study of T cell changes during pregnancy in multiple sclerosis. Sequenced by immunoSEQ multiplex PCR; TCRdb stores in-frame clones only, minus some. This sample has fewer than 100,000 clones, with roughly 90% found just once. Sequenced material: peripheral blood, taken before pregnancy. Receptors originate from a female donor with multiple sclerosis, enrolled in a pregnancy study.

This clone has a handful of counts. The chain is built from TRBV5-4 and TRBJ1-2; D unclear. Germline V gene data show CDR1 as SGHNT and CDR2 as YYREEE (reference sequence). This CDR3 has 13 amino acids. The germline V and J ends were trimmed by 3 bases and 7 bases, with 13 bases remaining between them. DNA of the CDR3: TGTGCCAGCAGCTCGGTCATAACCGGTGGCTACACCTTC. It codes for CASSSVITGGYTF.

This chain links TRBV29-1 with TRBJ2-3; a weak D match, TRBD2 (5 bases). CDR1 is SQVTM, CDR2 ANQGSEA, per germline. The CDR3 runs 13 residues. CDR3 bases: TGCACCGCGATACCGGGGTGGACAGATACGCAGTATTTT. This codes for CTAIPGWTDTQYF.

The chain carries TRBV7-9 and TRBJ1-1, with TRBD1 matching over 10 bases. Trimming cost V 5 bases and J 4 bases; bases outside gene matches: 7. CDR3 size: 15 residues. In germline, CDR1 is SEHNR, CDR2 FQNEAQ (reference sequence). The CDR3 region is CASSPGTGDVTEAFF. The CDR3 nucleotides are TGTGCCAGCAGCCCAGGGACAGGGGACGTCACTGAAGCTTTCTTT. Complete variable domain (other parts from reference TRBV7-9 and TRBJ1-1): DTGVSQNPRHKITKRGQNVTFRCDPISEHNRLYWYRQTLGQGPEFLTYFQNEAQLEKSRLLSDRFSAERPKGSFSTLEIQRTEQGDSAMYLCASSPGTGDVTEAFFGQGTRLTVV.

The chain links TRBV29-1 to TRBJ2-1, with 7 positions matching TRBD2. The CDR3 loop spans 14 amino acids. Trimming removed 7 bases from V and 0 bases from J; junction bases left unmatched: 6. The germline CDR1 and CDR2 sequences are SQVTM and ANQGSEA. The CDR3 nucleotides are TGCAGCGCATTACGGGGGGTCTCCTACAATGAGCAGTTCTTC. Its protein product is CSALRGVSYNEQFF.

The chain has TRBV28 and TRBJ2-7; a possible D gene is TRBD2 (6 bases). In germline, CDR1 is MDHEN, CDR2 SYDVKM. The CDR3 loop spans 12 amino acids. Trimming left V 6 bases short and J 3 bases short, with 9 bases between. The CDR3 DNA follows: TGTGCCAGCAGGGAGGGGTTCTACGAGCAGTACTTC. The encoded protein is CASREGFYEQYF.

The chain links TRBV6-4 to TRBJ1-3; TRBD1 is a possible D gene (6 bases). CDR1 and CDR2 from the germline V gene are MRHNA and SNTAGT. This CDR3 region has 14 residues. V was pared by 6 bases and J by 4 bases, with 13 bases between. The CDR3: CASSLQGDGNTIYF. Written as DNA, the CDR3 is TGTGCCAGCAGCCTACAGGGAGACGGAAACACCATATATTTT.

This clone was detected only once. The CDR3 DNA is TGTGCCAGCAGTTCGATCTCAGGGGCCGACGGGGAAAAACTGTTTTTT. Protein: CASSSISGADGEKLFF. The genes are TRBV28 and TRBJ1-4; D possibly corresponds to TRBD1 (6 bases). Deletions cut 4 bases from V and 8 bases from J, with 20 bases between. The CDR3 extends over 16 amino acids. Germline CDR1 and CDR2: MDHEN and SYDVKM.

The V gene is TRBV7-6, the J gene TRBJ1-4; no clear D. Germline CDR1 and CDR2: SGHVS and FNYEAQ. The length of the CDR3 is 16 residues. Trimming left V 6 bases short and J 1 base short, with 15 bases between. The DNA for the CDR3 is TGTGCCAGCAGTTCGGGAGGACGGCGAACTAATGAAAAACTGTTTTTT. Protein sequence: CASSSGGRRTNEKLFF. Full variable domain (outside the CDR3, taken from reference TRBV7-6 and TRBJ1-4): GAGVSQSPRYKVTKRGQDVALRCDPISGHVSLYWYRQALGQGPEFLTYFNYEAQQDKSGLPNDRFSAERPEGSISTLTIQRTEQRDSAMYRCASSSGGRRTNEKLFFGSGTQLSVL.

Written as DNA, the CDR3 is TGTGCCAGCTTCTCTTTCAGGGGAGAAGGCTACACCTTC. Translated: CASFSFRGEGYTF. This sequence joins TRBV6-5 and TRBJ1-2, with D maybe TRBD1 (6 bases). V lost 8 bases and J 8 bases, leaving 18 bases between the germline ends. The CDR3 is made up of 13 amino acids. Germline V CDR1 and CDR2: MNHEY, SVGAGI.

The V gene is TRBV5-1, the J gene TRBJ2-7, with D possibly being TRBD2 (6 bases). Germline CDR1 and CDR2: SGHRS and YFSETQ. Trimming left V 0 bases short and J 4 bases short, with 14 bases between. The CDR3 contains 15 residues. CDR3 DNA sequence: TGCGCCAGCAGCTTGGGGGGGGATATTACTTACGAGCAGTACTTC. This codes for CASSLGGDITYEQYF.

V and J are TRBV2 and TRBJ1-5; D not resolved. This CDR3 is built from 14 residues. Trimming shortened V by 4 bases and J by 7 bases, and 14 bases separated the two germline ends. Germline CDR1 is SNHLY and CDR2 is FYNNEI. The CDR3 DNA sequence: TGTGCCAGCAGTGGGGCGGATTCTAGCCAGCCCCAGCATTTT. It translates to CASSGADSSQPQHF.

The rearrangement joins TRBV5-5 to TRBJ1-3; the match to TRBD1 covers 9 bases. The J segment lost 0 bases and the V segment lost 3 bases, leaving 7 bases of the junction unmatched. There are 17 residues in the CDR3. The germline V gene encodes CDR1 SGHKS and CDR2 YYEKEE (reference sequence). CDR3 in amino acids: CASSYTGGASSGNTIYF. The CDR3 DNA reads TGTGCCAGCAGCTATACAGGGGGCGCATCCTCTGGAAACACCATATATTTT.

The chain employs TRBV5-1 and TRBJ2-5, with 8 bases identical to TRBD1. CDR3 length equals 16 residues. Unmatched junction bases numbered 9, after V lost 4 bases and J lost 1 base. Germline V CDR1 and CDR2: SGHRS, YFSETQ. The CDR3 reads CASSIQGAQPQETQYF. CDR3 in DNA: TGCGCCAGCAGCATTCAGGGGGCGCAGCCCCAAGAGACCCAGTACTTC. Filled out from reference TRBV5-1 and TRBJ2-5, the complete variable domain reads KAGVTQTPRYLIKTRGQQVTLSCSPISGHRSVSWYQQTPGQGLQFLFEYFSETQRNKGNFPGRFSGRQFSNSRSEMNVSTLELGDSALYLCASSIQGAQPQETQYFGPGTRLLVL.

This chain connects TRBV5-6 to TRBJ1-1; D is undetermined. Trimming cost V 4 bases and J 1 base, with 11 bases left between them. This CDR3 spans 14 amino acids. Germline V CDR1 and CDR2: SGHDT, YYEEEE. Written as DNA, the CDR3 is TGTGCCAGCAGCATAGGACTTCGGAACACTGAAGCTTTCTTT. Residues: CASSIGLRNTEAFF. Looking up the rest from reference TRBV5-6 and TRBJ1-1 gives the full variable domain: DAGVTQSPTHLIKTRGQQVTLRCSPKSGHDTVSWYQQALGQGPQFIFQYYEEEERQRGNFPDRFSGHQFPNYSSELNVNALLLGDSALYLCASSIGLRNTEAFFGQGTRLTVV.

The chain is built from TRBV7-9 and TRBJ1-1, with D perhaps matching TRBD1 (5 bases). Trimming removed 7 bases at V and 2 bases at J, with 14 bases between. Germline-derived CDR1 and CDR2 are SEHNR and FQNEAQ (reference sequence). This CDR3 spans 14 amino acids. The CDR3 nucleotides read TGTGCCAGCACCTCCTGGGGCGATAACACTGAAGCTTTCTTT. Translation: CASTSWGDNTEAFF.

The CDR3 DNA reads as TGCGCCAGCAGCTTGCAGGCTTCGAACACTGAAGCTTTCTTT. This translates into CASSLQASNTEAFF. The V and J genes are TRBV5-1 and TRBJ1-1; D gene uncertain. The CDR3 spans 14 residues. Germline CDR1 reads SGHRS; CDR2 reads YFSETQ. Deletions cut 1 base from V and 1 base from J, with 8 bases between.

A note on this clone: Relative to the germline gene, one junction end is altered; a read error may explain this. The sample carries other DNA sequences with the same CDR3. The CDR3 sequence is CASRVQGGEQYF. Here the CDR3 DNA reads TGCGCCAGCAGAGTACAGGGGGGCGAGCAGTACTTC. The genes are TRBV2 and TRBJ2-7; 8 nucleotides match TRBD1. Germline loops: CDR1 SNHLY, CDR2 FYNNEI. The CDR3 spans 12 residues.

V is TRBV7-2 and J is TRBJ2-3; 10 bases map to TRBD2. The CDR3 is made up of 17 amino acids. Germline values: CDR1 SGHTA, CDR2 FQGNSA. Trimming removed 5 bases from V and 2 bases from J; junction bases left unmatched: 10. The CDR3 region is CASSPTSGARSTDTQYF. Written as DNA, the CDR3 is TGTGCCAGCAGCCCAACTAGCGGGGCCCGTTCCACAGATACGCAGTATTTT.

This chain joins TRBV18 and TRBJ1-6; 9 bases fit TRBD1. V lost 4 bases, J lost 10 bases, and 11 bases stayed unmatched. CDR3 length equals 16 residues. Germline CDR1 is KGHSH and CDR2 is LQKENI. As DNA, the CDR3 is TGTGCCAGCTCACTTACGACCGGGACAGGGAACTCACCCCTCCACTTT. This translates into CASSLTTGTGNSPLHF.

This chain connects TRBV2 to TRBJ2-7; TRBD1 is a possible D gene (5 bases). The germline V and J ends were trimmed by 1 base and 10 bases, with 8 bases remaining between them. Germline V CDR1 and CDR2: SNHLY, FYNNEI. This CDR3 region has 11 residues. CDR3 loop: CASSEEGRQYF. CDR3 nucleotides: TGTGCCAGCAGTGAAGAGGGGCGTCAGTACTTC.

CDR3 bases: TGTGCCAGTAGTATGGTCTCGGGAAGGAACTATGGCTACACCTTC. This translates into CASSMVSGRNYGYTF. The gene calls are TRBV19 and TRBJ1-2; no clear D gene. The CDR3 is 15 residues long. Germline CDR1 and CDR2: LNHDA and SQIVND (reference sequence). V was clipped by 3 bases and J by 2 bases, with 13 bases between them.

This clone was counted only a few times. The J gene is TRBJ2-1, the V gene TRBV7-3, with 12 nucleotides matching TRBD2. CDR1 is SGHTA and CDR2 is FQGTGA in the germline V gene. V dropped 3 bases and J dropped 5; count of bases not matched to a gene: 2. This CDR3 is 15 amino acids long. CDR3 residues: CASSFGLAGNNEQFF. CDR3 DNA: TGTGCCAGCAGCTTTGGACTAGCGGGGAACAATGAGCAGTTCTTC.

V gene TRBV7-8 combines with J gene TRBJ2-7; D gene uncertain. CDR1 and CDR2 from the germline V gene are SGHVS and FQNEAQ. The CDR3 is made up of 15 amino acids. V shed 5 bases and J shed 0 bases, with 14 bases lying between them. The CDR3 DNA follows: TGTGCCAGCAGCCAGAAACCGGGTCCCTCCTACGAGCAGTACTTC. Its translation is CASSQKPGPSYEQYF.

The CDR3 coding sequence is TGTGCCAGCAGTTACACGGGGGACACTGAAGCTTTCTTT. Encoded protein: CASSYTGDTEAFF. The chain is built from TRBV9 and TRBJ1-1; D perhaps matches TRBD1 (5 bases). Per germline, CDR1 SGDLS and CDR2 YYNGEE. V was trimmed by 5 bases and J by 3 bases, leaving 11 bases between them. This CDR3 is 13 amino acids long.

The rearrangement joins TRBV19 to TRBJ1-2; D unclear. V lost 5 bases, J lost 6 bases, and 13 bases lay in between. The CDR3 length is 13 residues. Germline V gene data show CDR1 as LNHDA and CDR2 as SQIVND (reference sequence). The CDR3 sequence: CASSRWARDGYTF. The CDR3 region has the DNA TGTGCCAGTAGTCGGTGGGCGAGGGATGGCTACACCTTC.

This rearrangement joins TRBV2 to TRBJ1-5, with D unresolved. This CDR3 contains 12 residues. Trimming pared 6 bases from V and 7 bases from J, leaving 10 bases between. The germline CDR1 and CDR2 sequences are SNHLY and FYNNEI. Here the CDR3 DNA reads TGTGCCAGCAGGTTGAGTTCCCAGCCCCAGCATTTT. Its protein is CASRLSSQPQHF. The full variable domain, its missing parts supplied by reference TRBV2 and TRBJ1-5, is EPEVTQTPSHQVTQMGQEVILRCVPISNHLYFYWYRQILGQKVEFLVSFYNNEISEKSEIFDDQFSVERPDGSNFTLKIRSTKLEDSAMYFCASRLSSQPQHFGDGTRLSIL.

V gene TRBV11-2 combines with J gene TRBJ1-2; 9 bases are a match to TRBD1. V was clipped by 3 bases and J by 8 bases; unmatched bases: 7. From germline, CDR1 is SGHAT and CDR2 FQNNGV. This CDR3 has 14 amino acids. This CDR3 reads CASSLAGTGTGYTF. The CDR3 DNA reads as TGTGCCAGCAGCTTGGCCGGGACAGGGACCGGCTACACCTTC.

As DNA, the CDR3 is TGTGCCAGCAGTCGAATCGTAGTGACAGATACGCAGTATTTT. Its translation is CASSRIVVTDTQYF. The V gene is TRBV7-9, the J gene TRBJ2-3; D remains unclear. Germline V lookup: CDR1 SEHNR, CDR2 FQNEAQ (reference sequence). Trimming cost V 6 bases and J 3 bases, with 13 bases left between them. The CDR3 consists of 14 residues.

The V call is TRBV4-1, the J call TRBJ2-3; 8 bases are shared with TRBD1. The V segment lost 6 bases and the J segment 2 bases; nucleotides outside the gene matches: 7. Germline assignment: CDR1 MGHRA and CDR2 YSYEKL. CDR3 length equals 15 residues. In DNA, the CDR3 is TGCGCCAGCAGGCAGGGACAGGAGCTCACAGATACGCAGTATTTT. This gives the protein CASRQGQELTDTQYF.

This rearrangement joins TRBV4-3 to TRBJ1-4; perhaps TRBD1 as D (5 bases). V was clipped by 2 bases and J by 3 bases, with 19 bases between them. Germline lookup yields CDR1 LGHNA and CDR2 YSLEER. The CDR3 totals 18 residues. CDR3 DNA sequence: TGCGCCAGCAGCCAAACTATTAACTTGGGGCGGCCTAATGAAAAACTGTTTTTT. Translated, it gives CASSQTINLGRPNEKLFF.

The V call is TRBV18, the J call TRBJ2-7; maybe TRBD1 (6 bases). This CDR3 has 16 amino acids. Germline-derived CDR1 and CDR2 are KGHSH and LQKENI. V was pared by 3 bases and J by 7 bases, with 22 bases between. In DNA form, the CDR3 reads TGTGCCAGCTCACCCTCTCCACAGGGCGGTTATCCTGAGCAGTACTTC. Translating it yields CASSPSPQGGYPEQYF.